Listed below are T cell receptor beta chains from one sample, sequenced in a study of CD8 T cells in Susac syndrome. TCRdb processed the immunoSEQ multiplex PCR reads anew with MiXCR; each CDR3 protein has one entry. The table includes around 80,000 distinct CDR3 sequences, about 94% detected once. Sequencing was performed on CD8+ T cells from PBMCs. Source of these receptors: a human donor with Susac syndrome. Both conserved end residues are part of each CDR3. The order of the fields is CDR3 DNA, CDR3 protein, J gene, V gene, D gene, CDR3 length, clone size. D genes are given only for firm matches. Size values are once, few and many counts, or a class for expanded clones, and some rows have none.

DNA: TGCAGCGCCGCCTTGTCTGGGGCCAACGTCCTGACTTTC
CDR3: CSAALSGANVLTF
J: TRBJ2-6
V: TRBV29-1
D: .
length: 13
size: once

DNA: TGTGCCAGTAACGTGGGGGAGGGTCGCTCCTACAATGAGCAGTTCTTC
CDR3: CASNVGEGRSYNEQFF
J: TRBJ2-1
V: TRBV19
D: TRBD2
length: 16
size: .

DNA: TGTGCCAGCAGTTCGACAGGGCGAGAGCAGTACTTC
CDR3: CASSSTGREQYF
J: TRBJ2-7
V: TRBV27
D: TRBD1
length: 12
size: .

DNA: TGCGCCAGCAGCCAAGCATGGCTGGGGGTGACTAATGAAAAACTGTTTTTT
CDR3: CASSQAWLGVTNEKLFF
J: TRBJ1-4
V: TRBV4-1
D: .
length: 17
size: .

DNA: TGTGCCAGCAGCTTGTCGTGGGGCAGAATCTATGGCTACACCTTC
CDR3: CASSLSWGRIYGYTF
J: TRBJ1-2
V: TRBV5-8
D: .
length: 15
size: .

DNA: TGTGCCAGCAGTTACGGGACTAGCGGTACCTACGAGCAGTACTTC
CDR3: CASSYGTSGTYEQYF
J: TRBJ2-7
V: TRBV27
D: TRBD2
length: 15
size: .

DNA: TGCAGCGCCGAAGGCCTAGAGGGGGCGGGCGAGCAGTACTTC
CDR3: CSAEGLEGAGEQYF
J: TRBJ2-7
V: TRBV29-1
D: TRBD1
length: 14
size: .

DNA: TGCGCCAGCAGCCCACACCCGAGGGAGGTCCCCAATGAGCAGTTCTTC
CDR3: CASSPHPREVPNEQFF
J: TRBJ2-1
V: TRBV5-1
D: .
length: 16
size: once

DNA: TGTGCCAGCAGCCCGGTGGGGGCCCAAGAGAATGAGCAGTTCTTC
CDR3: CASSPVGAQENEQFF
J: TRBJ2-1
V: TRBV4-2
D: .
length: 15
size: .

DNA: TGTGCCAGCAGCTCTCGCGGGACCCGGAGGGAGACCCAGTACTTC
CDR3: CASSSRGTRRETQYF
J: TRBJ2-5
V: TRBV28
D: .
length: 15
size: .

DNA: TGTGCCAGCGATGACAGGCCCACCGGGGAGCTGTTTTTT
CDR3: CASDDRPTGELFF
J: TRBJ2-2
V: TRBV19
D: .
length: 13
size: .

DNA: TGTGCCAGCAAAGGGGGGGGTCGTGATACGCAGTATTTT
CDR3: CASKGGGRDTQYF
J: TRBJ2-3
V: TRBV6-2/TRBV6-3
D: .
length: 13
size: .

DNA: TGTGCCACCTTGACAGGACAAGAGACCCAGTACTTC
CDR3: CATLTGQETQYF
J: TRBJ2-5
V: TRBV6-6
D: .
length: 12
size: .

DNA: TGTGCCAGCAGTGAAGAGGGCCTTTGGTTC
CDR3: CASSEEGLWF
J: TRBJ2-5
V: TRBV6-1
D: .
length: 10
size: .

DNA: TGTGCCAGCAGCTTAACGACAGTGCAAGAGACCCAGTACTTC
CDR3: CASSLTTVQETQYF
J: TRBJ2-5
V: TRBV7-9
D: .
length: 14
size: .

DNA: TGTGCCAGTAGTATAAGCGGGATTTACAATGAGCAGTTCTTC
CDR3: CASSISGIYNEQFF
J: TRBJ2-1
V: TRBV19
D: TRBD2
length: 14
size: .

DNA: TGCAGCGTTGACCGACAGGGTGGCAATGAGCAGTTCTTC
CDR3: CSVDRQGGNEQFF
J: TRBJ2-1
V: TRBV29-1
D: TRBD1
length: 13
size: .

DNA: TGTGCCAGCAGTTATCGGACAGGGGGCGGCAATCAGCCCCAGCATTTT
CDR3: CASSYRTGGGNQPQHF
J: TRBJ1-5
V: TRBV6-6
D: TRBD1
length: 16
size: .

DNA: TGTGCCACCACATCAGGGACCGGGCCCCAGCATTTT
CDR3: CATTSGTGPQHF
J: TRBJ1-5
V: TRBV6-2/TRBV6-3
D: .
length: 12
size: .

DNA: TGTGCCAGTAGTATTGGAGGGAACGGCGAGCAGTACTTC
CDR3: CASSIGGNGEQYF
J: TRBJ2-7
V: TRBV19
D: .
length: 13
size: .

DNA: TGTGCCAGCAGTTCCAGGGAACTGGGCACCTATGGCTACACCTTC
CDR3: CASSSRELGTYGYTF
J: TRBJ1-2
V: TRBV6-6
D: .
length: 15
size: .

DNA: TGTGCCAGCAGTTACTTCGGGAGGGCAAACGACGAGCAGTACTTC
CDR3: CASSYFGRANDEQYF
J: TRBJ2-7
V: TRBV6-2/TRBV6-3
D: TRBD2
length: 15
size: .

DNA: TGTGCCATCAGTGAGGGGTGGAGAGAGACCCAGTACTTC
CDR3: CAISEGWRETQYF
J: TRBJ2-5
V: TRBV10-3
D: .
length: 13
size: .

DNA: TGTGCCAGCAGTTTCCTCCGGGACAGACAAGAGACCCAGTACTTC
CDR3: CASSFLRDRQETQYF
J: TRBJ2-5
V: TRBV28
D: TRBD1
length: 15
size: .

DNA: TGTGCCAGCAGTGAGGAGGCAGGGGCCTTCTCTGGGGCCAACGTCCTGACTTTC
CDR3: CASSEEAGAFSGANVLTF
J: TRBJ2-6
V: TRBV2
D: .
length: 18
size: .

DNA: TGTGCCAGCAGCCCACGTTCGGGGCCGGATTCCTACGAGCAGTACTTC
CDR3: CASSPRSGPDSYEQYF
J: TRBJ2-7
V: TRBV7-8
D: .
length: 16
size: .